Listed below are T cell receptor beta chains from one sample, sequenced in a study of shared clonotypes between healthy human individuals. The data were produced by immunoSEQ multiplex PCR, yet TCRdb's version contains in-frame clones alone and is incomplete. The table lists hundreds of thousands of clones, 76% of them singletons. The source material was PBMCs. These receptors were taken from a woman in her thirties or forties in good health. Some clones in this sample may be carry-over from other donors' samples. Each CDR3 is given with its conserved first and last residue. D genes are given only for firm matches. Clone size appears in some rows only: once, few, many, or a class for an expanded clone.

CDR3 protein,CDR3 DNA,J gene,V gene,clone size,D gene
CASSKIENTEAFF,TGTGCCAGCAGCAAGATCGAGAACACTGAAGCTTTCTTT,TRBJ1-1,TRBV6-5,few,-
CASSLWASYNEQFF,TGCGCCAGCAGTCTATGGGCCTCCTACAATGAGCAGTTCTTC,TRBJ2-1,TRBV10-1,-,-
CASRDSGRAGEQFF,TGTGCCAGCAGGGATAGCGGGAGGGCCGGTGAGCAGTTCTTC,TRBJ2-1,TRBV28,-,TRBD2
CAWSEQGELFF,TGTGCCTGGAGCGAGCAGGGGGAGCTGTTTTTT,TRBJ2-2,TRBV30,many,-
CAWSRGEWATGELFF,TGTGCCTGGAGTCGCGGAGAGTGGGCCACCGGGGAGCTGTTTTTT,TRBJ2-2,TRBV30,many,-
CASRSPSYEQYF,TGTGCCAGCCGGAGCCCCTCCTACGAGCAGTACTTC,TRBJ2-7,TRBV2,-,-
CASSHTSGRPDTQYF,TGTGCCAGCAGCCATACTAGCGGGAGGCCAGATACGCAGTATTTT,TRBJ2-3,TRBV7-8,-,TRBD2
CASSIGDRRNQPQHF,TGTGCCAGTAGTATAGGGGACAGAAGAAATCAGCCCCAGCATTTT,TRBJ1-5,TRBV19,-,TRBD1
CASYPGQGCEKLFF,TGTGCCAGCTATCCGGGACAGGGCTGTGAAAAACTGTTTTTT,TRBJ1-4,TRBV9,-,TRBD1
CSVAQANEKLFF,TGCAGCGTTGCTCAGGCTAATGAAAAACTGTTTTTT,TRBJ1-4,TRBV29-1,many,-
CAISEGQGAEKLFF,TGTGCCATCAGTGAGGGCCAGGGGGCGGAAAAACTGTTTTTT,TRBJ1-4,TRBV10-3,-,TRBD1
CASSTSLGCPPNTEAFF,TGTGCCAGCAGCACCTCGTTGGGGTGCCCACCGAACACTGAAGCTTTCTTT,TRBJ1-1,TRBV21-1,few,-
CASSDQTGGSYNEQFF,TGTGCCAGCAGTGACCAGACTGGGGGGAGTTACAATGAGCAGTTCTTC,TRBJ2-1,TRBV6-4,-,-
CASSDGSGTNTGELFF,TGTGCCAGCAGTGATGGTAGCGGGACGAACACCGGGGAGCTGTTTTTT,TRBJ2-2,TRBV6-4,-,TRBD2
CASSYVGPQETQYF,TGCGCCAGCAGCTACGTCGGGCCTCAAGAGACCCAGTACTTC,TRBJ2-5,TRBV4-3,once,-
CASSQDRGTSARLNYNEQFF,TGCGCCAGCAGCCAAGACCGGGGGACTAGCGCGAGACTAAACTACAATGAGCAGTTCTTC,TRBJ2-1,TRBV4-1,many,TRBD2
CASGFKGTGELFF,TGTGCTAGTGGTTTCAAGGGGACCGGGGAGCTGTTTTTT,TRBJ2-2,TRBV12-5,-,-
CASRTGNEKLFF,TGTGCCAGCAGAACAGGGAATGAAAAACTGTTTTTT,TRBJ1-4,TRBV28,-,-
CASSLVGVTYEQYF,TGTGCCAGCAGCTTAGTGGGAGTAACCTACGAGCAGTACTTC,TRBJ2-7,TRBV7-2,-,-
CASSRQGAPTNEKLFF,TGTGCCAGCAGCAGACAGGGGGCCCCAACTAATGAAAAACTGTTTTTT,TRBJ1-4,TRBV2,-,TRBD1
CASARTGGPAYEQYF,TGCGCCAGCGCGAGAACAGGGGGCCCCGCCTACGAGCAGTACTTC,TRBJ2-7,TRBV10-2,-,TRBD1
CASSGDRGGDEQFF,TGCGCCAGCAGCGGCGACAGGGGCGGGGATGAGCAGTTCTTC,TRBJ2-1,TRBV5-1,-,TRBD1
CASSLDPPGQGARNTIYF,TGTGCCAGCAGCTTAGACCCCCCGGGACAGGGGGCGAGAAACACCATATATTTT,TRBJ1-3,TRBV7-8,-,TRBD1
CASSMDRVTGELFF,TGTGCCAGCAGCATGGACAGGGTCACCGGGGAGCTGTTTTTT,TRBJ2-2,TRBV7-2,-,TRBD1
CASSSFRGHGTEAFF,TGTGCCAGCAGCTCTTTCAGGGGGCATGGCACTGAAGCTTTCTTT,TRBJ1-1,TRBV7-9,many,TRBD1
CASREGLGELFF,TGTGCCAGCAGGGAAGGCCTGGGGGAGCTGTTTTTT,TRBJ2-2,TRBV11-2,-,-
CASSLAVQETQYF,TGTGCCAGCAGCTTAGCGGTACAAGAGACCCAGTACTTC,TRBJ2-5,TRBV7-9,-,-
CASSHVLASYNEQFF,TGTGCCAGCAGCCACGTTCTAGCGTCCTACAATGAGCAGTTCTTC,TRBJ2-1,TRBV7-3,-,-
CASSPRGVSAYEQYF,TGTGCCAGTAGCCCGAGGGGAGTAAGCGCCTACGAGCAGTACTTC,TRBJ2-7,TRBV19,-,-
CASSQGQGYTF,TGTGCCAGCAGCCAGGGACAGGGCTACACCTTC,TRBJ1-2,TRBV4-2,-,TRBD1
CASSQGDGGREGYTF,TGCGCCAGCAGCCAAGGGGACGGGGGCAGGGAGGGCTACACCTTC,TRBJ1-2,TRBV4-1,-,-
CASSYSGRYGYTF,TGTGCCAGCAGTTACTCGGGCAGATATGGCTACACCTTC,TRBJ1-2,TRBV6-5,few,-
CASLYQVTGSYEQYF,TGTGCCAGCCTATACCAGGTTACCGGGTCCTACGAGCAGTACTTC,TRBJ2-7,TRBV28,-,-
CASSLGYNDEQFF,TGCGCCAGCAGCTTGGGGTATAACGATGAGCAGTTCTTC,TRBJ2-1,TRBV5-1,-,-
CASSLAGTPPKEQYF,TGTGCCAGCAGCTTGGCCGGGACACCTCCGAAGGAGCAGTACTTC,TRBJ2-7,TRBV5-4,once,-
CASSYSLGQSSYEQYF,TGTGCCAGCAGTTACTCTTTGGGACAGAGCTCCTACGAGCAGTACTTC,TRBJ2-7,TRBV6-5,-,TRBD1
CASSLHVGSSYEQYF,TGTGCCAGCAGCCTACACGTCGGAAGCTCCTACGAGCAGTACTTC,TRBJ2-7,TRBV14,-,-
CASSFNGGQAGELFF,TGTGCCAGCAGTTTTAACGGGGGACAGGCCGGGGAGCTGTTTTTT,TRBJ2-2,TRBV7-3,-,TRBD1
CASSVVGSSYEQYF,TGTGCCAGCAGCGTAGTAGGGAGCTCCTACGAGCAGTACTTC,TRBJ2-7,TRBV9,-,-
CASSPTSGRPNEQFF,TGTGCCAGCAGCCCCACTAGCGGGCGACCCAATGAGCAGTTCTTC,TRBJ2-1,TRBV7-9,-,TRBD2
CATSNGVRGSGDQETQYF,TGTGCCACATCAAATGGGGTTAGAGGTAGCGGGGACCAAGAGACCCAGTACTTC,TRBJ2-5,TRBV10-3,once,TRBD2
CAWSTGGASGYTF,TGTGCCTGGAGTACAGGGGGGGCGAGTGGCTACACCTTC,TRBJ1-2,TRBV30,-,TRBD1
CASSASRTAGANVLTF,TGTGCCAGCAGTGCTTCCAGGACAGCTGGGGCCAACGTCCTGACTTTC,TRBJ2-6,TRBV6-1,-,-
CASSIGPAYEQYF,TGTGCCAGTAGTATAGGTCCAGCCTACGAGCAGTACTTC,TRBJ2-7,TRBV19,-,-